This passage covers 5 T cell receptor beta chains from one sample sequenced in a study of T cells after yellow fever vaccination. TCRdb ran MiXCR on the 5' RACE reads and lists one entry per CDR3 protein. The sample yields 250,000 to 350,000 distinct CDR3 sequences, approximately 4.3% seen once. The sample here was PBMCs, taken 15 days after the yellow fever booster vaccination. The receptors stem from a man between 18 and 29 years old who received the YFV17D yellow fever vaccine.

This clonotype was recorded at least ten times. V usage is TRBV24-1 and J usage is TRBJ2-5; 7 bases agree with TRBD2. Germline CDR1 is KGHDR and CDR2 is SFDVKD. The V and J ends lost 7 bases and 0 bases, in that order; junction bases with no gene match: 7. The CDR3 length is 15 residues. CDR3 sequence (DNA): TGTGCCACCAGCGCCCTTCTAGCGGACCAAGAGACCCAGTACTTC. This codes for CATSALLADQETQYF.

The rearrangement joins TRBV7-9 to TRBJ2-6; no firm D call. Germline lookup yields CDR1 SEHNR and CDR2 FQNEAQ (reference sequence). The CDR3 has 17 amino acids. V shed 1 base and J shed 0 bases, with 10 bases lying between them. As DNA, the CDR3 is TGTGCCAGCAGCTTAGATTCGCTGAGCTCTGGGGCCAACGTCCTGACTTTC. Encoded protein: CASSLDSLSSGANVLTF.

This clonotype was found a few times. The rearrangement uses TRBV7-9 and TRBJ1-1, with D perhaps matching TRBD1 (5 bases). The germline CDR1 and CDR2 sequences are SEHNR and FQNEAQ (reference sequence). The CDR3 loop spans 16 amino acids. Between the trimmed V and J ends, which lost 0 bases and 1 base, there was a span of 12 bases. This chain's CDR3 is CASSLARDQRNTEAFF. The CDR3 nucleotides read TGTGCCAGCAGCTTAGCTCGGGACCAAAGGAACACTGAAGCTTTCTTT.

This clonotype was seen many times. The chain carries TRBV7-2 and TRBJ2-7, with D perhaps TRBD1 or TRBD2 (6 bases each). Germline CDR1 and CDR2: SGHTA and FQGNSA. This CDR3 comprises 14 residues. The germline V and J ends were trimmed by 5 bases and 0 bases, with 11 bases remaining between them. CDR3: CASSQGGSSYEQYV. The CDR3 region has the DNA TGTGCCAGCAGCCAAGGGGGGAGCTCCTACGAGCAGTACGTC.

Ten or more counts support this clonotype. The chain couples TRBV15 to TRBJ1-5; 7 bases match TRBD1. Germline CDR1 LNHNV, CDR2 YYDKDF (reference sequence). The CDR3 has 15 amino acids. Trimming took 4 bases from V and 4 from J; bases not matched to a gene: 7. In DNA form, the CDR3 reads TGTGCCACCAGCATTGACAGGGTCGGGAATCAGCCCCAGCATTTT. Translation gives CATSIDRVGNQPQHF.